This TCR beta chain was sequenced for a study of shared clonotypes between healthy human individuals. Regarding the study as a whole: Clonotypes which were not shared had lower generation probabilities than clonotypes that all four donors shared.

Profiled with immunoSEQ multiplex PCR; TCRdb holds only in-frame clones, not every one. The sample lists some 2,500,000 clones, roughly 92% occurring once. The ends were cut back, 5 bases at V and 3 bases at J, with 10 bases in the middle. From germline, CDR1 is SGHRS and CDR2 YFSETQ. The CDR3 is 13 amino acids. Regarding this clone: Its target is unknown.

The gene calls are TRBV5-1 and TRBJ2-3; TRBD2 is a possible D gene (5 bases). Sequencing was done on a sample of naive CD4+ T cells from PBMCs. Subset indicated: CD45RA+ positively selected. The TCR comes from a young man in good health. Some clones in this sample may be carry-over from other donors' samples. The DNA of the CDR3 is TGCGCCAGCAGGGTTTCGGGGACAGATACGCAGTATTTT. This gives the protein CASRVSGTDTQYF.